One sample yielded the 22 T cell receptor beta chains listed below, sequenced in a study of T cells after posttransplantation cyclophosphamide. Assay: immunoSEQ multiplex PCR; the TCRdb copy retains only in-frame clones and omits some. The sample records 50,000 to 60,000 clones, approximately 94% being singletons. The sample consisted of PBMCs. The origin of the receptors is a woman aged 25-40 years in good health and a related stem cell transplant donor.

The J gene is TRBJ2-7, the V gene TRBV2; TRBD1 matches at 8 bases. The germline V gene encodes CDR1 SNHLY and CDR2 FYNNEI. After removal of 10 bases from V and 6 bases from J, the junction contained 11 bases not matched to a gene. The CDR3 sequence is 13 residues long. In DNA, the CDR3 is TGTGCCACCTCCGACAGGGGTATCGGCGAGCAGTACTTC. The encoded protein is CATSDRGIGEQYF.

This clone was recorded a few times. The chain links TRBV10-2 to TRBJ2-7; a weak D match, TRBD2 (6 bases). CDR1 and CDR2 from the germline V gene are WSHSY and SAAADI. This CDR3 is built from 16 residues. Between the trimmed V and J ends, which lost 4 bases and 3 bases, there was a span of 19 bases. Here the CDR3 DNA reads TGCGCCAGCAGTGGGCCGGACGGGAGCCTGGTCTACGAGCAGTACTTC. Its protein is CASSGPDGSLVYEQYF.

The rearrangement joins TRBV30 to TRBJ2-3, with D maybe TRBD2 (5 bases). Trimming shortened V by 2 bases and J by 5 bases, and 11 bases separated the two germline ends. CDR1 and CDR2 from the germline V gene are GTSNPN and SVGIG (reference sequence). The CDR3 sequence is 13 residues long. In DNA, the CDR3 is TGTGCCTGGAGTACTAGGCGGGTAGATACGCAGTATTTT. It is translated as CAWSTRRVDTQYF. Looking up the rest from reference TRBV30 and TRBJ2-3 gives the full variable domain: SQTIHQWPATLVQPVGSPLSLECTVEGTSNPNLYWYRQAAGRGLQLLFYSVGIGQISSEVPQNLSASRPQDRQFILSSKKLLLSDSGFYLCAWSTRRVDTQYFGPGTRLTVL.

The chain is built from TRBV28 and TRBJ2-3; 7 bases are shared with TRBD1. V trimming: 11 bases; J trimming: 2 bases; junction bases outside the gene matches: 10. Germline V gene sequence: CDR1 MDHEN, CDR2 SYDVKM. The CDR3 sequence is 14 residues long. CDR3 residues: CASWDRTNTDTQYF. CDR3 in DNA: TGTGCCTCATGGGACAGAACCAACACAGATACGCAGTATTTT.

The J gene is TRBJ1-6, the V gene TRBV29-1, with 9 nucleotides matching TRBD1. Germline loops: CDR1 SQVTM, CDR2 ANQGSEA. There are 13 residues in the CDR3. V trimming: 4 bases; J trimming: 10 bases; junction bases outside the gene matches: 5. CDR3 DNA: TGCAGCGTTGCGACAGGGGGGGAATCACCCCTCCACTTT. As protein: CSVATGGESPLHF.

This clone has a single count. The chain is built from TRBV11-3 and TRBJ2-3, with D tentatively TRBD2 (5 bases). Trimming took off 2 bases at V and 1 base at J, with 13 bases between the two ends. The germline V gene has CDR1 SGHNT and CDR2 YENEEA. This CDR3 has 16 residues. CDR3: CASSLRSAGGTDTQYF. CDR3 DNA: TGTGCCAGCAGCTTAAGATCGGCCGGGGGCACAGATACGCAGTATTTT.

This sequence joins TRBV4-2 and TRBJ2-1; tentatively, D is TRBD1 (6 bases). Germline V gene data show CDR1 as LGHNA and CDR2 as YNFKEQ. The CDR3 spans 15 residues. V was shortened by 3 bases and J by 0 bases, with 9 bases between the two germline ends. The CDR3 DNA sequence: TGTGCCAGCAGCCAGGCAGGGGTCTCCTACAATGAGCAGTTCTTC. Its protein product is CASSQAGVSYNEQFF.

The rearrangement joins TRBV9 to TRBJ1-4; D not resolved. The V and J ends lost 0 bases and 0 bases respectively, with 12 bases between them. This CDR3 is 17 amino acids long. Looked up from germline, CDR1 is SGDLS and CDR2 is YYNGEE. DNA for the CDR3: TGTGCCAGCAGCGTAGGAGGAGGTAGTGCAACTAATGAAAAACTGTTTTTT. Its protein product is CASSVGGGSATNEKLFF.

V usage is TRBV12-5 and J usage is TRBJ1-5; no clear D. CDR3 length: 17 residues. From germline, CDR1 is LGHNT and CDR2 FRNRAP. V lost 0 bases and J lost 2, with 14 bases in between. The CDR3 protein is CASGLVLELLGNQPQHF. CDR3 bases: TGTGCTAGTGGTTTGGTACTAGAGTTATTAGGCAATCAGCCCCAGCATTTT. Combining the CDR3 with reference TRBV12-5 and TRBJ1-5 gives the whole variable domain DARVTQTPRHKVTEMGQEVTMRCQPILGHNTVFWYRQTMMQGLELLAYFRNRAPLDDSGMPKDRFSAEMPDATLATLKIQPSEPRDSAVYFCASGLVLELLGNQPQHFGDGTRLSIL.

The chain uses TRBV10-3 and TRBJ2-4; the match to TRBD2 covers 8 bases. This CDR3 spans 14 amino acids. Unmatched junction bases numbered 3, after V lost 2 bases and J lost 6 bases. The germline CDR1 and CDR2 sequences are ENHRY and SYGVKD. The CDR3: CAISEGLARNIQYF. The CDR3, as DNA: TGTGCCATCAGTGAGGGACTAGCTCGAAACATTCAGTACTTC.

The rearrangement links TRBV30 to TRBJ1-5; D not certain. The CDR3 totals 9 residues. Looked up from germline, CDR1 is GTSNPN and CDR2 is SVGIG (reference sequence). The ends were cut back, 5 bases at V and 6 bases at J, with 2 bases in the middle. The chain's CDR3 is CAWLQPQHF. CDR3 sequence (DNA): TGTGCCTGGCTTCAGCCCCAGCATTTT.

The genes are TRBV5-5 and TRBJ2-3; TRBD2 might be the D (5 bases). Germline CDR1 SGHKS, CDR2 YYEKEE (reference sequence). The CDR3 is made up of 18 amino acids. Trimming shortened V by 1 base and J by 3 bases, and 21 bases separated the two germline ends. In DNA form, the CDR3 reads TGTGCCAGCAGCTTGCCCGAGGGTGCGGGCCGAACAACAGATACGCAGTATTTT. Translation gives CASSLPEGAGRTTDTQYF.

The CDR3 loop reads CASSLVLVPETQYF. CDR3 DNA sequence: TGTGCCAGCAGCTTGGTACTAGTCCCAGAGACCCAGTACTTC. The chain has TRBV5-5 and TRBJ2-5, with D perhaps matching TRBD2 (5 bases). There are 14 residues in the CDR3. Germline CDR1 SGHKS, CDR2 YYEKEE (reference sequence). Trimming stripped 0 bases from V and 4 bases from J, with 10 bases between.

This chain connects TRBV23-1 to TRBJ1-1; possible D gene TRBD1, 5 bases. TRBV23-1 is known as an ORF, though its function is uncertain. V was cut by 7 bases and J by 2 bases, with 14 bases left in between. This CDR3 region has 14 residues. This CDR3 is CASNQGVTNTEAFF. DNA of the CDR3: TGCGCCAGCAATCAGGGAGTAACTAACACTGAAGCTTTCTTT.

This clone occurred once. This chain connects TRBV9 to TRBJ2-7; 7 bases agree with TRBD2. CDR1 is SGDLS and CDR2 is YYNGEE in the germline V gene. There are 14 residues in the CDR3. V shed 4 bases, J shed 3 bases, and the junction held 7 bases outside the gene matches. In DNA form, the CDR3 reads TGTGCCAGCAGCCCTAGCGGAAACTTCTACGAGCAGTACTTC. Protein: CASSPSGNFYEQYF.

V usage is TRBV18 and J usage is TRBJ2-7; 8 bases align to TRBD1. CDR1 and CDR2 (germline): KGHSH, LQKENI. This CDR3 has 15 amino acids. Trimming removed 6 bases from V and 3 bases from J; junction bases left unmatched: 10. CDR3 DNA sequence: TGTGCCAGCTCGCAGTCCGGGACAGGACTCTACGAGCAGTACTTC. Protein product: CASSQSGTGLYEQYF.

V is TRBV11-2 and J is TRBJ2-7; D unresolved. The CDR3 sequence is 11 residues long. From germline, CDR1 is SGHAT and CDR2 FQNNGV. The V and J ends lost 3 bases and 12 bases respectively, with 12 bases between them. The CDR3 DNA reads TGTGCCAGCAGCTTGGCAGACTCGGCGTACTTC. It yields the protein CASSLADSAYF.

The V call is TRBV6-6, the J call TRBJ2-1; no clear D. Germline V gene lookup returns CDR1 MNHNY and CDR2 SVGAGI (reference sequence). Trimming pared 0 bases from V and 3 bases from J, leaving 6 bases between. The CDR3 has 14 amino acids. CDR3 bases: TGTGCCAGCAGTTACTCGGTCAGCTACAATGAGCAGTTCTTC. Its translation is CASSYSVSYNEQFF.

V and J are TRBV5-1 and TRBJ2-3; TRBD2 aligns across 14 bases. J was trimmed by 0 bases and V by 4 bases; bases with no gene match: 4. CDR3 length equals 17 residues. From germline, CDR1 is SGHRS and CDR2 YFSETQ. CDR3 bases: TGCGCCAGCAGCCGGACTAGCGGGGGGCCGAGCACAGATACGCAGTATTTT. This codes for CASSRTSGGPSTDTQYF.

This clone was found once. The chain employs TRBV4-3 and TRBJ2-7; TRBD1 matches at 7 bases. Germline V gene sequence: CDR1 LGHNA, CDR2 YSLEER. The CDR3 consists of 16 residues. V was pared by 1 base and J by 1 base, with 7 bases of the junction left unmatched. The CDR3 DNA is TGCGCCAGCAGCCAAGCTTTCCCGACAGGGTCCTACGAGCAGTACTTC. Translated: CASSQAFPTGSYEQYF.

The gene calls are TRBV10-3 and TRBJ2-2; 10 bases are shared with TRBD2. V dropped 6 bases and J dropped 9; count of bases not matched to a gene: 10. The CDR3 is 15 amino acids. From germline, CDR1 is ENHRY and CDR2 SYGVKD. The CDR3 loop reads CAISPKSGGGRELFF. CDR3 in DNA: TGTGCCATCAGCCCTAAGAGCGGGGGGGGAAGGGAGCTGTTTTTT.

DNA of the CDR3: TGTGCCAGCAGCTTAGATCCCGACAGCTCCTACAATGAGCAGTTCTTC. Protein: CASSLDPDSSYNEQFF. The chain couples TRBV11-2 to TRBJ2-1, with D possibly matching TRBD1 (5 bases). The CDR3 runs to 16 residues. Germline loops: CDR1 SGHAT, CDR2 FQNNGV. Trimming cost V 0 bases and J 0 bases, with 9 bases left between them.